This T cell receptor (beta chain) was sequenced in a study of cytomegalovirus exposure and HLA in healthy donors. The PCR ran on 60 Vbeta and 13 Jbeta primers. Assay: immunoSEQ multiplex PCR; the TCRdb copy retains only in-frame clones and omits some. The sample lists some 150,000 clones, around nine tenths occurring once. In the case of this clone: What it binds is unknown.

Trimming at V came to 6 bases and at J to 5 bases, leaving 12 bases not matched to a gene. The CDR3 runs to 16 residues. Germline V gene lookup returns CDR1 LNHNV and CDR2 YYDKDF (reference sequence). Whole-study results and caveats: CMV serostatus was the sole immune exposure data available. A later analysis found common viral pathogens apparently linked to several of the most significant clusters. Evidence from a later analysis indicated that most CMV-associated TCR beta chains looked HLA-restricted.

The source of this sequence is a woman aged 25 to 39 in good health and CMV-seronegative. V gene TRBV15 combines with J gene TRBJ2-5; 10 bases match TRBD1. Sequenced: PBMCs. The CDR3 coding sequence is TGTGCCACCAGAGACTCCCGGGACAGGGGCGCGGAGACCCAGTACTTC. Translating gives CATRDSRDRGAETQYF.